This paragraph covers one TCR beta chain sequence. The data derive from a study of blood T cell repertoires in COVID-19. The overall study: Material from acute and convalescent COVID-19 was sourced from the United States, Italy and Spain. Sources were T cells, B-cell-depleted T cells, or PBMCs; the material itself was cDNA or gDNA.

Original handling: Amplification of reference gene primers provided the estimated nucleated cell counts. Clones were sequenced by immunoSEQ multiplex PCR, and TCRdb holds only the in-frame ones, with some missing. The D gene and trimming were derived from the DNA, and the V and J assignments and clone size from that table. The data show around 22,000 clones, approximately 91% seen once. The V and J ends lost 5 bases and 3 bases respectively, with 16 bases between them. The CDR3 length is 15 residues. The germline CDR1 and CDR2 sequences are ENHRY and SYGVKD. This clonotype was obtained from a woman between 65 and 79 years old with active COVID-19. J is TRBJ1-1 and V is TRBV10-3, with D perhaps TRBD1 (6 bases). The sample taken for sequencing was peripheral blood. DNA for the CDR3: TGTGCCATCAGTACTGGAACAGGGCGGGACACTGAAGCTTTCTTT. This sequence encodes CAISTGTGRDTEAFF.